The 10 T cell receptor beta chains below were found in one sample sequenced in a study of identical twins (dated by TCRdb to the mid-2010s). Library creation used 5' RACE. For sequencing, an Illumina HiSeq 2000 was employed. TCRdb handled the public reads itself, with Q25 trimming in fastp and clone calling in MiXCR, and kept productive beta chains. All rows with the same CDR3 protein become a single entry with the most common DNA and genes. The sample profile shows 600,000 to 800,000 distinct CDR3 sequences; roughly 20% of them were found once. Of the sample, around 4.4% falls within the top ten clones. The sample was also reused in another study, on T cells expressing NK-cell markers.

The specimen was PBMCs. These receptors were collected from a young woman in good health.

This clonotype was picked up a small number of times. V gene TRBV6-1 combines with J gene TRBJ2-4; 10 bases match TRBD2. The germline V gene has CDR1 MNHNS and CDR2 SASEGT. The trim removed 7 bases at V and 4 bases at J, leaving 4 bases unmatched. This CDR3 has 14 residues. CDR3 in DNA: TGTGCCAGCACTAGCGGGGGCCATAAAAACATTCAGTACTTC. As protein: CASTSGGHKNIQYF.

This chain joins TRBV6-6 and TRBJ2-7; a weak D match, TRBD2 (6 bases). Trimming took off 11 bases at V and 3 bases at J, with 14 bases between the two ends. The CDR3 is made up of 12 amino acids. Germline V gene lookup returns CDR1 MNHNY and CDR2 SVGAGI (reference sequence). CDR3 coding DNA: TGTGCCGCGGGGCAGCAAGGCTACGAGCAGTACTTC. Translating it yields CAAGQQGYEQYF.

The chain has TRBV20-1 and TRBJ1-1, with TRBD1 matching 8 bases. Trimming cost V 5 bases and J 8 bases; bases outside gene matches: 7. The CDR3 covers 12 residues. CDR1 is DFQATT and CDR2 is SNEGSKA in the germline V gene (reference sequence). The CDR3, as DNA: TGCAGTGCTTCCGCCCAGGGGGCGGAAGCTTTCTTT. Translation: CSASAQGAEAFF.

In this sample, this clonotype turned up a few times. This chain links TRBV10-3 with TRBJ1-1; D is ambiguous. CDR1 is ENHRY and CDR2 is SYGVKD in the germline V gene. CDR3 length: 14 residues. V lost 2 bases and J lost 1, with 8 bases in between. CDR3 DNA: TGTGCCATCAGTGAGGGGGATCAGAACACTGAAGCTTTCTTT. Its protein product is CAISEGDQNTEAFF.

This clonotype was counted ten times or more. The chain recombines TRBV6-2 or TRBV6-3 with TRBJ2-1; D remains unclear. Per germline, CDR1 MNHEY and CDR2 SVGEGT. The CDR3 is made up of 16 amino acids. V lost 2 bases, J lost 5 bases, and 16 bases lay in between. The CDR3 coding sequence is TGTGCCAGCAGTTACCAGGTCTCATGGGTCGACAATGAGCAGTTCTTC. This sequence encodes CASSYQVSWVDNEQFF.

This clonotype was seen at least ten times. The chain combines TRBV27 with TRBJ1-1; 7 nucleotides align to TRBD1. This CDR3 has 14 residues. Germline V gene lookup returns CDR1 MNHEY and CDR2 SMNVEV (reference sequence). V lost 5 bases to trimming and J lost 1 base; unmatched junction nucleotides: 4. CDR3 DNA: TGTGCCAGCAGTAGACAGGGCCCGAACACTGAAGCTTTCTTT. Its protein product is CASSRQGPNTEAFF.

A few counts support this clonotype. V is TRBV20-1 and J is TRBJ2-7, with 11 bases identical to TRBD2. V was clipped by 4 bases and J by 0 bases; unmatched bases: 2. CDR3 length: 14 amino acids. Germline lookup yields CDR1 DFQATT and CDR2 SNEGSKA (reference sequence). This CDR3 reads CSATSGGSSYEQYF. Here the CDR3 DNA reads TGCAGTGCTACTAGCGGGGGGTCCTCCTACGAGCAGTACTTC.

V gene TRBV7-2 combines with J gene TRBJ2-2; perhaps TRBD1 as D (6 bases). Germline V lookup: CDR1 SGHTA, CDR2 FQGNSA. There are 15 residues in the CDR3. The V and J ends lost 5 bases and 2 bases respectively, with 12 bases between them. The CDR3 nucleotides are TGTGCCAGCAGCCCAGGACAGAGAAACACCGGGGAGCTGTTTTTT. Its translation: CASSPGQRNTGELFF.

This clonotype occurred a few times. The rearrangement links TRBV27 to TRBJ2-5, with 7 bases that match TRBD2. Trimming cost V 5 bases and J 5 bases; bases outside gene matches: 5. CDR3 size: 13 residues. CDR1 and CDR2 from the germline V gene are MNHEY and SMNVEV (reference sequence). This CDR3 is CASSPSGSETQYF. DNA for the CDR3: TGTGCCAGCAGTCCTAGCGGATCGGAGACCCAGTACTTC.

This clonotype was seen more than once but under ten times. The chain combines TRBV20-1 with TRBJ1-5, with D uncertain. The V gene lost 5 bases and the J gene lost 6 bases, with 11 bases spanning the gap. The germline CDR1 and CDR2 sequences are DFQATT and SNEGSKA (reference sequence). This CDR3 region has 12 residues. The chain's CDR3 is CSALREGQPQHF. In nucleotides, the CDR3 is TGCAGTGCTTTGCGGGAAGGTCAGCCCCAGCATTTT.